Presented here are 14 T cell receptor beta chains from one specimen sequenced in a study of response to subunit inactivated influenza vaccine. TCRdb called the RT-PCR reads again in MiXCR, with one record for every CDR3 protein. The table lists approximately 700,000 distinct CDR3 sequences, around 13% of them singletons. The sequencing here drew on PBMCs from blood, taken around two weeks before vaccination. These TCRs come from a middle-aged man who received an inactivated influenza vaccine.

This chain links TRBV12-3 or TRBV12-4 with TRBJ1-2; TRBD1 is a possible D gene (6 bases). The CDR3 has 13 residues. Trimming removed 10 bases at V and 4 bases at J, with 16 bases between. The CDR3 loop reads CAIGLQGIYGYTF. CDR3 DNA: TGTGCCATTGGATTGCAGGGGATCTATGGCTACACCTTC.

The chain uses TRBV5-1 and TRBJ2-2; TRBD1 matches 9 bases. Germline V gene sequence: CDR1 SGHRS, CDR2 YFSETQ. The CDR3 has 16 amino acids. J lost 5 bases, V lost 4 bases, and 9 bases had no gene match. The CDR3 loop is CASSRTGTGKTGELFF. In nucleotides, the CDR3 is TGCGCCAGCAGCAGGACCGGGACAGGGAAAACCGGGGAGCTGTTTTTT. Together with reference TRBV5-1 and TRBJ2-2, the CDR3 gives the full variable domain: KAGVTQTPRYLIKTRGQQVTLSCSPISGHRSVSWYQQTPGQGLQFLFEYFSETQRNKGNFPGRFSGRQFSNSRSEMNVSTLELGDSALYLCASSRTGTGKTGELFFGEGSRLTVL.

The gene calls are TRBV5-1 and TRBJ2-3, with 8 bases matching TRBD1. CDR3 length: 14 amino acids. Trimming cost V 5 bases and J 6 bases; bases outside gene matches: 8. The germline gives CDR1 SGHRS, CDR2 YFSETQ. The CDR3 here is CASRTGELFDTQYF. CDR3 sequence (DNA): TGCGCCAGCAGGACAGGGGAACTTTTCGATACGCAGTATTTT.

This clonotype appeared once. The V gene is TRBV5-1, the J gene TRBJ2-1; 7 nucleotides line up with TRBD2. CDR1 and CDR2 (germline): SGHRS, YFSETQ. This CDR3 region has 14 residues. The trim removed 4 bases at V and 7 bases at J, leaving 8 bases unmatched. This CDR3 reads CASSRGEEVNEQFF. The CDR3 DNA sequence: TGCGCCAGCAGCCGGGGGGAAGAGGTTAATGAGCAGTTCTTC.

The CDR3 loop is CSATGTSVQTQYF. The CDR3 DNA follows: TGCAGTGCAACCGGGACTAGCGTCCAGACCCAGTACTTC. The V gene is TRBV20-1, the J gene TRBJ2-5, with TRBD2 identical over 10 bases. Germline CDR1 and CDR2: DFQATT and SNEGSKA (reference sequence). CDR3 length: 13 residues. The J segment lost 6 bases and the V segment lost 6 bases, leaving 7 bases of the junction unmatched.

This clonotype was counted only a few times. This chain uses TRBV3-1 with TRBJ2-1; D may be TRBD1 (6 bases). The CDR3 totals 18 residues. Per germline, CDR1 LGHDT and CDR2 YNNKEL (reference sequence). V was pared by 0 bases and J by 0 bases, with 15 bases between. In nucleotides, the CDR3 is TGTGCCAGCAGCCAAGATTTTTACAGGGCGAGCTCCTACAATGAGCAGTTCTTC. It translates to CASSQDFYRASSYNEQFF.

The chain couples TRBV6-6 to TRBJ2-3; D is unresolved. Germline values: CDR1 MNHNY, CDR2 SVGAGI (reference sequence). The CDR3 loop spans 11 amino acids. V was cut by 9 bases and J by 11 bases, with 15 bases left in between. The CDR3 DNA is TGTGCCAGTAGCTCGCCGAACAGGCAGTATTTT. It specifies CASSSPNRQYF.

CDR3 residues: CASSFAAGGVGGYTF. CDR3 sequence (DNA): TGCGCCAGCAGCTTCGCCGCAGGAGGGGTTGGGGGCTACACCTTC. The V call is TRBV5-1, the J call TRBJ1-2; TRBD1 is a possible D gene (5 bases). From germline, CDR1 is SGHRS and CDR2 YFSETQ. The V end lost 2 bases, the J end lost 8 bases, and 19 bases lay between the germline ends. The CDR3 contains 15 residues.

This clonotype turned up a few times. The rearrangement joins TRBV12-3 or TRBV12-4 to TRBJ2-5; 13 bases line up with TRBD2. The junction had 6 bases not matched to a gene; V was cut back by 5 bases and J by 0 bases. The CDR3 length is 17 residues. CDR3 protein: CASSPTSGGLYQETQYF. In nucleotides, the CDR3 is TGTGCCAGCAGTCCGACTAGCGGGGGGCTGTACCAAGAGACCCAGTACTTC.

This clonotype came up a few times. The rearrangement uses TRBV2 and TRBJ1-6, with a possible D match to TRBD1 (6 bases). V was pared by 1 base and J by 13 bases, with 11 bases between. The CDR3 has 13 amino acids. Germline loops: CDR1 SNHLY, CDR2 FYNNEI. DNA of the CDR3: TGTGCCAGCAGTGAAGGGACAGTTAAGCCCCTCCACTTT. It specifies CASSEGTVKPLHF.

CDR3 coding DNA: TGTGCCAGCAGCTTATGGACAGGGAGGGACGAGCAGTACTTC. Its protein product is CASSLWTGRDEQYF. V gene TRBV7-8 combines with J gene TRBJ2-7, with D perhaps matching TRBD1 (8 bases). Trimming left V 2 bases short and J 5 bases short, with 13 bases between. In germline, CDR1 is SGHVS, CDR2 FQNEAQ. The CDR3 runs 14 residues. Full variable domain (rest looked up from reference TRBV7-8 and TRBJ2-7): GAGVSQSPRYKVAKRGQDVALRCDPISGHVSLFWYQQALGQGPEFLTYFQNEAQLDKSGLPSDRFFAERPEGSVSTLKIQRTQQEDSAVYLCASSLWTGRDEQYFGPGTRLTVT.

For the CDR3, the DNA is TGCAGTGCTAGACCCCTATTATTTAGGGAGACCCAGTACTTC. Translation gives CSARPLLFRETQYF. The V and J genes are TRBV20-1 and TRBJ2-5; no definite D call. Trimming pared 2 bases from V and 5 bases from J, leaving 15 bases between. From germline, CDR1 is DFQATT and CDR2 SNEGSKA (reference sequence). CDR3 length: 14 amino acids.

V and J are TRBV7-9 and TRBJ1-2; no clear D. The CDR3 sequence is 13 residues long. V lost 1 base and J 6 bases, leaving 9 bases between the germline ends. The germline gives CDR1 SEHNR, CDR2 FQNEAQ (reference sequence). Written as DNA, the CDR3 is TGTGCCAGCAGCTTAGTGATGGGCGATGGCTACACCTTC. Amino acid sequence: CASSLVMGDGYTF.

J is TRBJ2-6 and V is TRBV28; a possible D gene is TRBD2 (5 bases). The CDR3 consists of 21 residues. Germline assignment: CDR1 MDHEN and CDR2 SYDVKM. Trimming left V 7 bases short and J 2 bases short, with 30 bases between. The CDR3 sequence: CASKQPSADDASLTGANVLTF. The DNA for the CDR3 is TGTGCCAGCAAACAACCCTCAGCGGATGACGCCTCTCTCACTGGGGCCAACGTCCTGACTTTC.